This T cell receptor (beta chain) is drawn from a study of blood T cell repertoires in COVID-19. On the study more broadly: Donors in the United States, Italy and Spain gave samples during acute or convalescent COVID-19. PBMCs, B-cell-depleted T cells, or T cells provided the cDNA or gDNA that made up the material.

Per the germline V gene, CDR1 is MDHEN and CDR2 is SYDVKM. V shed 11 bases and J shed 9 bases, with 8 bases lying between them. CDR3 length: 9 amino acids. Clones were read by immunoSEQ multiplex PCR, and TCRdb kept only the in-frame ones, dropping some. The table lists around 300,000 clones, approximately 90% of them singletons. Sample: peripheral blood. The sequence was collected from a woman aged 40 to 49 with acute or convalescent COVID-19. The chain is built from TRBV28 and TRBJ1-5; D remains ambiguous. The CDR3 protein is CACRGPQHF. The CDR3, as DNA: TGTGCCTGCCGGGGGCCCCAGCATTTT.